This T cell receptor (beta chain) was profiled in a study of shared clonotypes between healthy human individuals. Study findings and constraints: Clonotype sharing among donors was thought likely to change with sequencing depth. Enrolling few donors narrowed the genetic and exposure-history diversity that was represented. Non-shared clonotypes had lower generation probabilities than clonotypes shared by all four sorted-subset donors.

Details on this clone: The antigen is undetermined.

The CDR3 consists of 16 residues. CDR1 is SGDLS and CDR2 is YYNGEE in the germline V gene. The V segment lost 4 bases and the J segment 6 bases; nucleotides outside the gene matches: 11. Donors comprised healthy HIV-negative adults lacking recent acute infections or vaccinations. Profiling relied on immunoSEQ multiplex PCR, and the TCRdb table lists in-frame clones only, not all of them. The sample has about 1.5 million clones, nearly 99% seen once. The clonotype was recovered from a man aged 30-40 years in good health. The gene calls are TRBV9 and TRBJ2-1; 9 bases agree with TRBD2. Material for sequencing was naive CD4+ T cells sorted from blood. Subset meaning: CD45RA+ positively selected. This CDR3 reads CASSSTSGLPRNEQFF. CDR3 nucleotides: TGTGCCAGCAGCTCTACTAGCGGGCTCCCCCGCAATGAGCAGTTCTTC. Complete variable domain (other parts from reference TRBV9 and TRBJ2-1): DSGVTQTPKHLITATGQRVTLRCSPRSGDLSVYWYQQSLDQGLQFLIQYYNGEERAKGNILERFSAQQFPDLHSELNLSSLELGDSALYFCASSSTSGLPRNEQFFGPGTRLTVL.